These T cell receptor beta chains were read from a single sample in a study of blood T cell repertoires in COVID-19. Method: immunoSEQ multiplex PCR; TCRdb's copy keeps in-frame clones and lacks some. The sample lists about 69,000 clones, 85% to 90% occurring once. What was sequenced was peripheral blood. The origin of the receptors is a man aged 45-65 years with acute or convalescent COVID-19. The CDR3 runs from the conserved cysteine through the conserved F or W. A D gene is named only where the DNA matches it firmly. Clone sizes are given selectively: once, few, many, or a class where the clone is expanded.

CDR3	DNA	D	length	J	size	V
CASTPSGWDQPQHF	TGTGCCAGCACCCCCTCAGGGTGGGATCAGCCCCAGCATTTT	-	14	TRBJ1-5	-	TRBV2
CAWRGPGTSQETQYF	TGTGCCTGGAGAGGTCCCGGGACTAGCCAAGAGACCCAGTACTTC	TRBD2	15	TRBJ2-5	-	TRBV30
CASSQMGQQQPQHF	TGTGCCAGCAGCCAAATGGGTCAACAGCAGCCCCAGCATTTT	-	14	TRBJ1-5	-	TRBV14
CASSLQGSSYEQYF	TGCGCCAGCAGCTTGCAGGGATCCTCCTACGAGCAGTACTTC	-	14	TRBJ2-7	-	TRBV5-1
CASSSRQGAYEQYF	TGTGCCAGCTCATCAAGACAGGGGGCTTACGAGCAGTACTTC	TRBD1	14	TRBJ2-7	-	TRBV18
CASTAVDRVYEQYF	TGTGCCAGCACCGCCGTGGACAGGGTCTACGAGCAGTACTTC	TRBD1	14	TRBJ2-7	-	TRBV5-6
CATTLGTGYGYTF	TGTGCCACTACTCTTGGGACAGGCTATGGCTACACCTTC	TRBD1	13	TRBJ1-2	-	TRBV27
CASSEGRGTEAFF	TGTGCCAGCAGTGAAGGGCGGGGAACTGAAGCTTTCTTT	-	13	TRBJ1-1	-	TRBV6-4
CASSLGAGGRYEQYF	TGTGCCAGCAGCCTGGGAGCGGGAGGTCGGTACGAGCAGTACTTC	TRBD2	15	TRBJ2-7	-	TRBV6-5
CASSLSPANSPLHF	TGTGCCAGCAGCTTAAGCCCCGCCAATTCACCCCTCCACTTT	-	14	TRBJ1-6	-	TRBV7-2
CASSLLGQGSYGYTF	TGTGCCAGTAGCCTACTGGGACAGGGAAGTTATGGCTACACCTTC	TRBD1	15	TRBJ1-2	-	TRBV19
CASSQDPGNSPLHF	TGCGCCAGCAGCCAAGATCCGGGTAATTCACCCCTCCACTTT	-	14	TRBJ1-6	-	TRBV4-1
CASSLRDSAYEQYF	TGCGCCAGCAGCTTGAGGGACAGCGCCTACGAGCAGTACTTC	TRBD1	14	TRBJ2-7	-	TRBV5-1
CAMAAGTATYEQYF	TGTGCCATGGCGGCCGGGACAGCGACTTACGAGCAGTACTTC	TRBD1	14	TRBJ2-7	-	TRBV10-3
CASSLASSTDTQYF	TGTGCCAGCAGCTTAGCGTCAAGCACAGATACGCAGTATTTT	-	14	TRBJ2-3	once	TRBV7-2
CASSIGPYEQYF	TGTGCCAGTAGTATCGGTCCCTACGAGCAGTACTTC	-	12	TRBJ2-7	-	TRBV19
CASSPGQVETQYF	TGTGCCAGCAGCCCGGGACAGGTGGAGACCCAGTACTTC	TRBD1	13	TRBJ2-5	-	TRBV5-5
CASRRTGGENSPLHF	TGTGCCAGCAGGAGGACAGGGGGAGAAAATTCACCCCTCCACTTT	TRBD1	15	TRBJ1-6	-	TRBV7-2
CAIRSPTGGGYGANVLTF	TGTGCCATCAGGAGCCCGACAGGGGGCGGTTATGGGGCCAACGTCCTGACTTTC	TRBD1	18	TRBJ2-6	-	TRBV10-3
CASSLYGLAGVGETQYF	TGTGCCAGCAGCTTGTATGGGCTAGCGGGAGTAGGCGAGACCCAGTACTTC	TRBD2	17	TRBJ2-5	-	TRBV5-8
CSVWTTAYEQYF	TGCAGCGTTTGGACTACCGCCTACGAGCAGTACTTC	-	12	TRBJ2-7	-	TRBV29-1
CASTRAAQETQYF	TGTGCCAGCACGAGAGCGGCCCAAGAGACCCAGTACTTC	-	13	TRBJ2-5	-	TRBV6-5
CASSEQGWTEAFF	TGCGCCAGCAGTGAGCAGGGATGGACTGAAGCTTTCTTT	-	13	TRBJ1-1	-	TRBV10-2
CASRWAGQANTDTQYF	TGTGCCAGCAGGTGGGCAGGACAGGCCAACACAGATACGCAGTATTTT	TRBD1	16	TRBJ2-3	-	TRBV6-6
CASSIRTGYGYTF	TGTGCCAGTAGTATTCGGACAGGCTATGGCTACACCTTC	TRBD1	13	TRBJ1-2	-	TRBV19
CASKRGEGRETQYF	TGCGCCAGCAAAAGAGGGGAGGGCCGGGAGACCCAGTACTTC	TRBD2	14	TRBJ2-5	-	TRBV5-1